This T cell receptor (beta chain) was obtained from a study of T cells after posttransplantation cyclophosphamide. The study, taken as a whole, reports: Recipient CMV seropositivity and CMV reactivation strongly tracked TRB clonality. TRB overlap between skin or GI tissue T cells and blood was limited.

The V gene's germline CDR1 is SGHRS and CDR2 YFSETQ. The CDR3 totals 16 residues. Germline trimming cut 0 bases from V and 1 base from J; bases unmatched to any gene: 2. In regard to this clone: Its antigen is not identified.

Peripheral blood was collected from the related graft donor on the marrow donation day. Profiling relied on immunoSEQ multiplex PCR, and the TCRdb table lists in-frame clones only, not all of them. Of about 4,500 clones listed, less than 80% are singletons. The J gene is TRBJ2-2, the V gene TRBV5-1; 8 bases are shared with TRBD2. The sequenced material came from memory CD8+ T cells sorted from blood. The receptor was derived from a woman in her fifties or sixties in good health, CMV-negative, and a related stem cell transplant donor. CDR3 protein: CASSLGGLENTGELFF. DNA of the CDR3: TGCGCCAGCAGCTTGGGGGGACTAGAGAACACCGGGGAGCTGTTTTTT. Full variable domain (missing parts from reference TRBV5-1 and TRBJ2-2): KAGVTQTPRYLIKTRGQQVTLSCSPISGHRSVSWYQQTPGQGLQFLFEYFSETQRNKGNFPGRFSGRQFSNSRSEMNVSTLELGDSALYLCASSLGGLENTGELFFGEGSRLTVL.